This TCR beta chain appears in the sequencing data of a study of beta chain features in type 1 diabetes. General study results and limits: TCRB CDR3s from Type 1 diabetes patients were moderately but significantly shorter in all four CD4+ subsets.

This clone was counted only a few times. Its antigen is not identified. The isolated RNA, all of it, was reverse transcribed, so expressed TCRB transcripts were what got sequenced. Sequenced by immunoSEQ multiplex PCR; TCRdb stores in-frame clones only, minus some. The sample lists around 300,000 clones; about 15% were seen once. Trimming took off 4 bases at V and 2 bases at J, with 13 bases between the two ends. CDR3 size: 15 residues. The germline CDR1 and CDR2 sequences are LGHNA and YNFKEQ. This rearrangement joins TRBV4-2 to TRBJ2-3, with a weak D call TRBD2 (6 bases). This clonotype was sampled from a man younger than 35 with type 1 diabetes. Sequencing used naive CD4+ T cells from blood. The CDR3 DNA follows: TGTGCCAGCAGCCCGGGGGACGGCCTCACAGATACGCAGTATTTT. It translates to CASSPGDGLTDTQYF.